The sequence of this T cell receptor (beta chain) was determined in a study of cytomegalovirus exposure and HLA in healthy donors (dated by TCRdb to 2015 to 2018). Describing the broader study: According to a later analysis, the 120 validation repertoires were produced on the same platform as the 680 or so repertoires of the first cohort. In addition to the first cohort of around 670 subjects, a separate validation cohort of approximately 120 different subjects was used. The study combined high-throughput TCR immunosequencing, statistical association of individual TCRs with disease status, and machine learning to predict cytomegalovirus infection status. The study aimed to test whether signatures of past pathogen exposure could be identified by cataloging public T cell receptors. General conclusions and limits of the study: The validation cohort had no HLA typing available for a later analysis, so co-occurrence within that cohort was assessed over all 120 or so repertoires. In vitro tests confirmed that three of the cytomegalovirus-associated TCR beta chains recognize cytomegalovirus antigens. The study listed 164 TCR beta chains as associated with cytomegalovirus. In a later analysis, TCRs clustered in the first cohort were found to also tend to co-occur in the roughly 130 validation repertoires, with 94% of cluster scores above 0. Most TCR sequences were observed very rarely across donors, whereas some public TCRs were present in many individuals. The classifier was reported to diagnose cytomegalovirus status with high specificity and sensitivity in both the original and validation cohorts. It was suggested by the authors that the approach could potentially be generalized to other disease states and immunological phenotypes.

Note on this clone: No antigen is known for it. No qualities accompany the bases; no much larger clone lies one base away.

The donors were included in the validation cohort of roughly 130 subjects, a group kept apart from the approximately 700-subject first cohort. Library generation was performed with the immunoSEQ multiplex PCR assay. The authors' pipeline ran thus. A statistical classification framework was built for diagnosing cytomegalovirus status from the catalog of TCR beta chain sequences. TCRdb holds this immuneACCESS table with in-frame rearrangements only. Some clones are missing; in checked studies, unresolved V genes explain under half, and the rest has no known cause. That table gives V, J and clone size, and the DNA gave D and trimming. This sample comprises some 86,000 clones, over 85% of them detected only once. About 3.6% of the sample is taken by the ten largest. Here V drops 1 base and J drops 0 bases, and the junction holds 9 bases not matched to any gene. The germline V gene (reference sequence) gives CDR1 as LNHNV and CDR2 as YYDKDF. There are 18 amino acids in the CDR3, from cysteine to phenylalanine inclusive. Only CDR3 DNA is held: 54 bases, read in frame from base 1.

The source is a woman in her 30s in good health and CMV-seronegative. The source material was PBMCs. Here the chain combines TRBV15 and TRBJ2-3; 8 bases in the middle match TRBD1. DNA sequence: TGTGCCACCAGCAGAGGGACTTCGACAGGGGCTAGCACAGATACGCAGTATTTT. It translates to CATSRGTSTGASTDTQYF.